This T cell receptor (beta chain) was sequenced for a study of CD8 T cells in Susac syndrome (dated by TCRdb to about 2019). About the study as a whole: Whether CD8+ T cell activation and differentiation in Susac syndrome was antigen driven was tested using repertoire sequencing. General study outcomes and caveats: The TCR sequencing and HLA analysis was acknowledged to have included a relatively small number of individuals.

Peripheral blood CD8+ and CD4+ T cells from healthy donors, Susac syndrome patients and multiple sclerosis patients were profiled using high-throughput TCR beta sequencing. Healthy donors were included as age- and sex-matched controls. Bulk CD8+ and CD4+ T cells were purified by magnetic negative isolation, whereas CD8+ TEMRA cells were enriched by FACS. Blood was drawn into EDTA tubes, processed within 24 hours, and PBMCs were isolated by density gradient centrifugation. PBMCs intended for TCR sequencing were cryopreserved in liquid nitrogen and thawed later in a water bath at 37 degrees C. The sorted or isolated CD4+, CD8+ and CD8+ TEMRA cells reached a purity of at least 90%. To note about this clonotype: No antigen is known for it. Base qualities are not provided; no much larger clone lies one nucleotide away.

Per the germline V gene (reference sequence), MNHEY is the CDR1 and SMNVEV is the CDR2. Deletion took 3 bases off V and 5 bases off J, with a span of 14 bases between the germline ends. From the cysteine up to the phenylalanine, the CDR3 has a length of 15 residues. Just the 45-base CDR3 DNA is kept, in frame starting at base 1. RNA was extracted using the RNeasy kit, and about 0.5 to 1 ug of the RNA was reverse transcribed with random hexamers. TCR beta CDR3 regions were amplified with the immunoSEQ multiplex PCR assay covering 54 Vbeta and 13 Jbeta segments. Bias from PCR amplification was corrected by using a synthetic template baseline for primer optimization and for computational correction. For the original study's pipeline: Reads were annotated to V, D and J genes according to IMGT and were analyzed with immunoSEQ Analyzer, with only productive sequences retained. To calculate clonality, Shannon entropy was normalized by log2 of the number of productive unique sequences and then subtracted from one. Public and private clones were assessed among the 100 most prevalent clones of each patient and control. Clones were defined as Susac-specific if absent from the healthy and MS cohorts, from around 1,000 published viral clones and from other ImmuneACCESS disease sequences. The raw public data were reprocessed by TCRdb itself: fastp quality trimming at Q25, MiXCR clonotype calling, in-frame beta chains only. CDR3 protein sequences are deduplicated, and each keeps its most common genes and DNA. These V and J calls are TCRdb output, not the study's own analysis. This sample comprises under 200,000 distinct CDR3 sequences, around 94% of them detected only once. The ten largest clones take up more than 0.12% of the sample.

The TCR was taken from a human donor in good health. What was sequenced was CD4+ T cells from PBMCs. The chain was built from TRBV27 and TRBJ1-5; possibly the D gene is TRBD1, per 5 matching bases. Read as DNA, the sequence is TGTGCCAGCAGTTTGACCAGGGAGGCGTATCAGCCCCAGCATTTT. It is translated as CASSLTREAYQPQHF.